A single sample is the source of the 3 T cell receptor beta chains below, sequenced in a study of OX40 agonist ivuxolimab in advanced cancers. Method: immunoSEQ multiplex PCR; TCRdb's copy keeps in-frame clones and lacks some. The sample yields 90,000 to 100,000 clones, roughly 95% seen once. The sample here was CD4+ or CD8+ T cells sorted from blood, taken in a trial of the OX40 agonist ivuxolimab. The receptors were sampled from an adult with an advanced solid tumor such as melanoma, head and neck, liver or kidney cancer.

The CDR3 region has the DNA TGCGCCAGCAGCTTAGGGGTTGGAAACGAGCAGTACTTC. Amino acid sequence: CASSLGVGNEQYF. This chain links TRBV5-1 with TRBJ2-7; D might be TRBD1 (5 bases). Germline V CDR1 and CDR2: SGHRS, YFSETQ. The length of the CDR3 is 13 residues. Trimming stripped 2 bases from V and 5 bases from J, with 11 bases between.

The CDR3 loop is CASSPIPETGASYGYTF. Written as DNA, the CDR3 is TGTGCCAGCAGCCCAATCCCAGAGACAGGGGCTAGTTATGGCTACACCTTC. This chain connects TRBV7-6 to TRBJ1-2, with 8 bases lining up with TRBD1. V gave up 5 bases and J gave up 5 bases; unmatched junction bases: 16. The CDR3 runs to 17 residues. Germline assignment: CDR1 SGHVS and CDR2 FNYEAQ.

The rearrangement joins TRBV7-8 to TRBJ2-3; TRBD1 matches at 9 bases. Germline CDR1 is SGHVS and CDR2 is FQNEAQ. The length of the CDR3 is 15 residues. V was clipped by 6 bases and J by 2 bases; unmatched bases: 6. CDR3 protein: CASSVRDRATDTQYF. The CDR3 DNA reads as TGTGCCAGCAGTGTCCGGGACAGGGCCACAGATACGCAGTATTTT.